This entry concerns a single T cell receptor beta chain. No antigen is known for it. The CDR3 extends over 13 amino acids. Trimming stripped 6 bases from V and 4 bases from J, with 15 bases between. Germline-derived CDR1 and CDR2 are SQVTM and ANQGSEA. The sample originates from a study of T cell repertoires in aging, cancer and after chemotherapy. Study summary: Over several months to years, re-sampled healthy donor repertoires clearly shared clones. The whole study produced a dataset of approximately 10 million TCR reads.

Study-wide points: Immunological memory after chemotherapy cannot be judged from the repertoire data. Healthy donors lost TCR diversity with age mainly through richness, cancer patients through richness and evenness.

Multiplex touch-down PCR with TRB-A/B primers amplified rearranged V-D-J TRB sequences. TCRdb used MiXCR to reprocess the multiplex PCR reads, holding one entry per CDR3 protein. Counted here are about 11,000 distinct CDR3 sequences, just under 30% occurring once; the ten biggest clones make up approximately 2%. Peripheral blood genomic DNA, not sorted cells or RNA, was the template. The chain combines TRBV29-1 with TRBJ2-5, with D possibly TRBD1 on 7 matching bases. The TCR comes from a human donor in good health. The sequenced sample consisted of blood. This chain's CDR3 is CSVGGQGGETQYF. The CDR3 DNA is TGCAGCGTAGGAGGCCAGGGGGGAGAGACCCAGTACTTC.